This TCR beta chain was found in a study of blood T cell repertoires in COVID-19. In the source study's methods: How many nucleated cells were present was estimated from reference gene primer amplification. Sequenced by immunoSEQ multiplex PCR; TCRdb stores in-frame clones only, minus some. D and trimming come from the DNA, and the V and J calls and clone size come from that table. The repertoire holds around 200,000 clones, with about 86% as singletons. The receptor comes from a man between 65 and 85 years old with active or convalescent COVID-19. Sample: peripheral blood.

The CDR3: CASSRDRAGNQPQHF. The CDR3 DNA is TGTGCCAGCAGCCGGGACAGGGCGGGCAATCAGCCCCAGCATTTT. J is TRBJ1-5 and V is TRBV7-2, with 9 bases fitting TRBD1. Germline assignment: CDR1 SGHTA and CDR2 FQGNSA. The CDR3 sequence is 15 residues long. Trimming at V came to 5 bases and at J to 2 bases, leaving 4 bases not matched to a gene.